The present entry profiles one T cell receptor (beta chain) with its context. The sample comes from a study of blood T cell repertoires in COVID-19. Study details: PBMCs, B-cell-depleted T cells, or T cells were the source of the cDNA or gDNA that made up the material.

Repertoires were generated with immunoSEQ multiplex PCR, while TCRdb's copy carries only in-frame clones and drops some. Among some 160,000 clones listed, 84% were seen once. This CDR3 is built from 13 residues. Germline V gives CDR1 MDHEN, CDR2 SYDVKM. V gave up 6 bases and J gave up 7 bases; unmatched junction bases: 4. Grouping used clinical history reported by participants in a survey and questionnaire. This receptor was taken from a woman in her forties or fifties who had recovered from COVID-19. Sequencing input: PBMCs or T cells enriched from blood (not recorded which). The rearrangement uses TRBV28 and TRBJ2-1; TRBD2 matches 9 bases. CDR3 amino acids: CASRRAGGNEQFF. The CDR3 DNA reads as TGTGCCAGCAGACGAGCGGGAGGTAATGAGCAGTTCTTC.